This TCR beta chain was identified during a study of T cell repertoires in cytomegalovirus infection. Study information: Used in the study were CMV epitopes, some recently identified and HLA-C-restricted, others well-studied and HLA-B-restricted. Public TCR beta signature analysis indicated the presence of both CMV infection and matching HLA type.

On this clonotype: Its antigen remains unidentified.

TCRdb independently ran MiXCR on the reads; one entry per CDR3 protein. Seen here are under 350,000 distinct CDR3 sequences, approximately 22% observed once, and the top ten hold approximately 20%. V dropped 2 bases and J dropped 7 bases, with 9 bases sitting between them. CDR1 MNHEY and CDR2 SVGEGT come from the germline V gene. The CDR3 is made up of 13 amino acids. Study-level results: There were HLA-C-restricted CMV-specific TCR beta clonotypes dominating the ex vivo response. Summed frequency of public TCR beta families distinguished CMV carriers with the relevant HLA.

The sequences come from cultured PBMCs, collected from culture after CMV antigen stimulation. The V gene is TRBV6-2 or TRBV6-3, the J gene TRBJ2-1; D remains ambiguous. This TCR was sampled from a human donor in good health (CMV status not recorded). Some clones in this sample may be carry-over from other donors' samples. The CDR3, as DNA: TGTGCCAGCAGTTACGGTGGCTCGAATGAGCAGTTCTTC. Translating it yields CASSYGGSNEQFF.